This TCR beta chain was retrieved from a study of blood T cell repertoires in COVID-19. Overall study: Both acute and convalescent COVID-19 samples were obtained from the United States, Italy and Spain. In each case, the material was cDNA or gDNA derived from T cells, B-cell-depleted T cells, or PBMCs.

In germline, CDR1 is SGHRS, CDR2 YFSETQ. The trim removed 4 bases at V and 2 bases at J, leaving 9 bases unmatched. CDR3 size: 17 residues. Study processing details: Reference gene primer amplification gave nucleated cell count estimates. Clones were sequenced by immunoSEQ multiplex PCR, and TCRdb holds only the in-frame ones, with some missing. The DNA gave D and trimming, while V, J and clone size come from that table. The table records approximately 94,000 clones, about 86% of them present only once. The chain carries TRBV5-1 and TRBJ2-5; 12 bases are a match to TRBD2. The specimen sequenced was peripheral blood. The TCR originated in a woman in her 70s with acute or convalescent COVID-19. This CDR3 reads CASSPMGLAGSQETQYF. The CDR3 DNA reads TGCGCCAGCAGCCCGATGGGACTAGCGGGTTCTCAAGAGACCCAGTACTTC.